Listed below are T cell receptor beta chains from one sample, sequenced in a study of CD8+ T cells in alopecia areata. Clones were read by immunoSEQ multiplex PCR, and TCRdb kept only the in-frame ones, dropping some. Among more than 90,000 clones listed, approximately 58% were seen once. Sequenced material: CD4+ T cells sorted from blood. The receptors originated from a human donor in good health. CDR3s include the opening cysteine and the closing phenylalanine or tryptophan. The order of the fields is V gene, J gene, D gene, CDR3 length, clone size, CDR3 DNA, CDR3 protein. D genes are given only for firm matches. Some rows have no size entry. The others give once, few or many, or a class for an expanded clone.

V: TRBV4-2; J: TRBJ2-5; D: TRBD2; length: 16; size: NA; DNA: TGTGCCAGCAGCCAGAGAGCGGGGGGGCCTGGAGAGACCCAGTACTTC; CDR3: CASSQRAGGPGETQYF
V: TRBV29-1; J: TRBJ2-1; D: NA; length: 12; size: NA; DNA: TGCAGCGTTGTACAGGACGGAGATGAGCAGTTCTTC; CDR3: CSVVQDGDEQFF
V: TRBV5-1; J: TRBJ2-3; D: TRBD2; length: 15; size: NA; DNA: TGCGCCAGCAGCCGAAGCGGGGGGGCAACAGATACGCAGTATTTT; CDR3: CASSRSGGATDTQYF
V: TRBV29-1; J: TRBJ2-4; D: TRBD1; length: 17; size: NA; DNA: TGCAGCGTAACCCTGCGGGACAGGGGAATCCCCCAAAACATTCAGTACTTC; CDR3: CSVTLRDRGIPQNIQYF
V: TRBV6-5; J: TRBJ1-5; D: NA; length: 12; size: NA; DNA: TGTGCCAGCAGGGCAAGGGGACAGCCCCAGCATTTT; CDR3: CASRARGQPQHF
V: TRBV11-1; J: TRBJ2-5; D: NA; length: 15; size: NA; DNA: TGTGCCAGCAGCCCCCCCGGGGCCCTCGGGAAGACCCAGTACTTC; CDR3: CASSPPGALGKTQYF
V: TRBV6-5; J: TRBJ2-3; D: TRBD2; length: 13; size: once; DNA: TGTGCCAGCAGTCGGACTAGCCTCACGTCGCAGTATTTT; CDR3: CASSRTSLTSQYF
V: TRBV25-1; J: TRBJ1-1; D: NA; length: 13; size: NA; DNA: TGTGCCAGCAACTTGGACAGGAACACTGAAGCTTTCTTT; CDR3: CASNLDRNTEAFF
V: TRBV30; J: TRBJ2-7; D: NA; length: 12; size: NA; DNA: TGTGCCTGGAGTGTACTGGGCTACGAGCAGTACTTC; CDR3: CAWSVLGYEQYF
V: TRBV30; J: TRBJ2-5; D: NA; length: 12; size: NA; DNA: TGTGCCTGGAATTTCAAACAAGAGACCCAGTACTTC; CDR3: CAWNFKQETQYF
V: TRBV30; J: TRBJ1-1; D: NA; length: 15; size: NA; DNA: TGTGCCTGGATGCCCTGGGAGGGATCAAGCTTTGAAGCTTTCTTT; CDR3: CAWMPWEGSSFEAFF
V: TRBV28; J: TRBJ2-7; D: NA; length: 12; size: NA; DNA: TGTGCCAGCCGCCTCTCTAGCGTCGAGCAGTACTTC; CDR3: CASRLSSVEQYF